This T cell receptor (beta chain) was identified in a study of technical replicates of blood from several donors. The assay was immunoSEQ multiplex PCR, and TCRdb's table has in-frame clones only and misses some. The sample lists 66,000 or so clones; 88% were seen once. Material for sequencing was PBMCs. This TCR was sampled from a human donor in good health. Some clones in this sample may be carry-over from other donors' samples.

The CDR3 here is CAISEQTAFTGELFF. CDR3 nucleotides: TGTGCCATCAGTGAACAGACCGCCTTCACCGGGGAGCTGTTTTTT. The rearrangement links TRBV10-3 to TRBJ2-2; D is ambiguous. The CDR3 loop spans 15 amino acids. Trimming removed 3 bases at V and 4 bases at J, with 12 bases between. Germline values: CDR1 ENHRY, CDR2 SYGVKD.